This T cell receptor beta chain is drawn from a study of T cell responses to AZD1222 COVID-19 vaccine. The study, taken as a whole, reports: Possibly, clonal diversity was underestimated; donors were largely white British and included more females. Two doses of AZD1222 preceded a rise in Spike-specific TCR breadth and depth. Repertoire samples came only from after the peak T cell response. Epitopes outside B.1.351 and B.1.1.7 mutated regions reportedly drew nearly half of spike TCRs.

Points on this clone: Its target is not known.

Method: immunoSEQ multiplex PCR; TCRdb's copy keeps in-frame clones and lacks some. The sample holds roughly 150,000 clones, roughly 91% seen once. The germline CDR1 and CDR2 sequences are SGHNT and YYREEE (reference sequence). With 3 bases clipped from V and 4 bases from J, the junction kept 8 bases outside the gene matches. CDR3 length equals 15 residues. The TCR originated in an adult who received the AZD1222 COVID-19 vaccine. The V call is TRBV5-4, the J call TRBJ2-7, with TRBD1 matching over 9 bases. The source was peripheral blood, collected 28 days after the second AZD1222 dose. The CDR3 region is CASSWEQGAPYEQYF. CDR3 DNA: TGTGCCAGCAGCTGGGAACAGGGGGCCCCTTACGAGCAGTACTTC.